Included here is one T cell receptor beta chain sequence, with context. These data belong to a study of OX40 agonist ivuxolimab in advanced cancers. Background on the study: Those treated in dose escalation had hepatocellular carcinoma, melanoma, renal cell cancer or head and neck cancer.

The table came from immunoSEQ multiplex PCR; TCRdb's copy has only in-frame clones and leaves some out. Altogether approximately 54,000 clones are present, more than 65% being singletons, with the ten largest covering about 3.1%. With V trimmed by 6 bases and J by 3 bases, 7 bases remained unmatched. This CDR3 has 15 residues. Germline V gene lookup returns CDR1 MNHEY and CDR2 SVGAGI. The chain uses TRBV6-5 and TRBJ2-3; the match to TRBD1 covers 9 bases. The receptor was derived from an adult with an advanced solid tumor such as melanoma, head and neck, liver or kidney cancer. This material consisted of CD4+ or CD8+ T cells sorted from blood, taken in a trial of the OX40 agonist ivuxolimab. In DNA, the CDR3 is TGTGCCAGCAGCCAGGGGGGACAGGGTACAGATACGCAGTATTTT. Translating gives CASSQGGQGTDTQYF.